The sequence of this T cell receptor (beta chain) was determined in a study of control samples from healthy donors and cancer patients. V was clipped by 0 bases and J by 2 bases, with 9 bases between them. CDR3 length equals 15 residues. Germline V gene data show CDR1 as SGHRS and CDR2 as YFSETQ. Assay: immunoSEQ multiplex PCR; the TCRdb copy retains only in-frame clones and omits some. Of about 120,000 clones listed, around 92% are singletons. The source of this sequence is a woman aged 45 to 65 in good health. The sample was blood. The V call is TRBV5-1, the J call TRBJ1-3, with a tentative D call TRBD1 (5 bases). CDR3 amino acids: CASSLAWGTGNTIYF. The CDR3 DNA is TGCGCCAGCAGCTTGGCTTGGGGGACTGGAAACACCATATATTTT.